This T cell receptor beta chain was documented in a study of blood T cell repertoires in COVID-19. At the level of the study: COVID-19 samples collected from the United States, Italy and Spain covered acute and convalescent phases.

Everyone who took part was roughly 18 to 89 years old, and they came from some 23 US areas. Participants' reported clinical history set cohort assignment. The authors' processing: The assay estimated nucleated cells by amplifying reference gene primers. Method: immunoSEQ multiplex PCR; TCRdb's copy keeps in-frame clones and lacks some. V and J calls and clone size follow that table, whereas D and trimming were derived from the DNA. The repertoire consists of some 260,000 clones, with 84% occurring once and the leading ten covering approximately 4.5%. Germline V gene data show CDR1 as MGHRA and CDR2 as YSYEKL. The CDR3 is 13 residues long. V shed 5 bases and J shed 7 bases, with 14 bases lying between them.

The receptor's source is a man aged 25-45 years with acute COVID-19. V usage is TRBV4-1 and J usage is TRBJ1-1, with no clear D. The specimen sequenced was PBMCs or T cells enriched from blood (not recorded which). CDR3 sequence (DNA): TGCGCCAGCAGCGCAAACAGTGATGGTGAAGCTTTCTTT. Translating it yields CASSANSDGEAFF.